Listed below are T cell receptor beta chains from one sample, sequenced in a study of low-dose radiotherapy and immunotherapy resistance in tumors. TCRdb reprocessed the reads via MiXCR and lists one record per CDR3 protein. The table lists more than 85,000 distinct CDR3 sequences, 9.4% of them singletons. Sequencing used PBMCs, obtained before treatment. The receptors stem from a male donor with prostate cancer. Both conserved end residues are part of each CDR3. D genes are given only for firm matches. Size is omitted from some rows. Given values are once, few, many or a class for expanded clones.

D gene: TRBD2
J gene: TRBJ2-1
V gene: TRBV14
CDR3 length: 18
clone size: many
CDR3 protein: CASSRLAGWGIVASEQFF
CDR3 DNA: TGTGCCAGCAGCCGCCTAGCGGGATGGGGAATTGTGGCTAGTGAGCAGTTCTTC

D gene: TRBD1
J gene: TRBJ1-2
V gene: TRBV28
CDR3 length: 16
clone size: many
CDR3 protein: CASGFQYSAGGYGYTF
CDR3 DNA: TGTGCCAGCGGTTTCCAATATTCGGCAGGGGGCTATGGCTACACCTTC

D gene: TRBD1
J gene: TRBJ2-5
V gene: TRBV10-3
CDR3 length: 14
clone size: many
CDR3 protein: CAISGTGGGETQYF
CDR3 DNA: TGTGCCATCAGCGGGACAGGGGGAGGCGAGACCCAGTACTTC

D gene: -
J gene: TRBJ2-2
V gene: TRBV13
CDR3 length: 14
clone size: many
CDR3 protein: CASSPPKNTGELFF
CDR3 DNA: TGTGCCAGCAGCCCCCCAAAGAACACCGGGGAGCTGTTTTTT

D gene: -
J gene: TRBJ1-3
V gene: TRBV5-1
CDR3 length: 16
clone size: many
CDR3 protein: CASSLAGTFGGNTIYF
CDR3 DNA: TGCGCCAGCAGCTTGGCTGGGACTTTCGGCGGAAACACCATATATTTT

D gene: TRBD1
J gene: TRBJ2-2
V gene: TRBV10-3
CDR3 length: 14
clone size: many
CDR3 protein: CATTDRANTGELFF
CDR3 DNA: TGTGCCACGACGGACAGGGCGAACACCGGGGAGCTGTTTTTT

D gene: -
J gene: TRBJ2-2
V gene: TRBV24-1
CDR3 length: 14
clone size: many
CDR3 protein: CATSDNRMAGELFF
CDR3 DNA: TGTGCCACCAGCGACAATAGAATGGCCGGGGAGCTGTTTTTT

D gene: -
J gene: TRBJ2-1
V gene: TRBV30
CDR3 length: 14
clone size: many
CDR3 protein: CALTQSGGFNEQFF
CDR3 DNA: TGTGCCTTAACTCAGTCGGGCGGATTCAATGAGCAGTTCTTC

D gene: TRBD1
J gene: TRBJ1-6
V gene: TRBV7-8
CDR3 length: 14
clone size: many
CDR3 protein: CASSPRDRSSPLHF
CDR3 DNA: TGTGCCAGCAGCCCCCGGGACAGAAGCTCACCCCTCCACTTT

D gene: TRBD2
J gene: TRBJ2-2
V gene: TRBV20-1
CDR3 length: 16
clone size: many
CDR3 protein: CSARDWLAGVSGELFF
CDR3 DNA: TGCAGTGCTAGAGATTGGCTAGCGGGAGTTTCCGGGGAGCTGTTTTTT

D gene: -
J gene: TRBJ1-1
V gene: TRBV29-1
CDR3 length: 12
clone size: many
CDR3 protein: CSVEGLYTEAFF
CDR3 DNA: TGCAGCGTTGAGGGGCTCTACACTGAAGCTTTCTTT

D gene: -
J gene: TRBJ1-4
V gene: TRBV12-3/TRBV12-4
CDR3 length: 14
clone size: many
CDR3 protein: CASSSNRGGEKLFF
CDR3 DNA: TGTGCCAGCAGTTCAAATCGGGGCGGTGAAAAACTGTTTTTT

D gene: -
J gene: TRBJ2-1
V gene: TRBV29-1
CDR3 length: 13
clone size: many
CDR3 protein: CSVQGEVYNEQFF
CDR3 DNA: TGCAGCGTGCAAGGGGAGGTTTACAATGAGCAGTTCTTC

D gene: -
J gene: TRBJ2-7
V gene: TRBV27
CDR3 length: 14
clone size: -
CDR3 protein: CASSLWAGWQEQYF
CDR3 DNA: TGTGCCAGCAGTTTATGGGCAGGATGGCAAGAGCAGTACTTC

D gene: -
J gene: TRBJ1-4
V gene: TRBV11-1
CDR3 length: 14
clone size: many
CDR3 protein: CASSRTASNEKLFF
CDR3 DNA: TGTGCCAGCAGCCGTACAGCTTCAAATGAAAAACTGTTTTTT

D gene: -
J gene: TRBJ1-5
V gene: TRBV19
CDR3 length: 14
clone size: many
CDR3 protein: CASSRGGSNQPQHF
CDR3 DNA: TGTGCCAGTAGCAGAGGGGGAAGCAATCAGCCCCAGCATTTT

D gene: -
J gene: TRBJ1-6
V gene: TRBV7-2
CDR3 length: 12
clone size: many
CDR3 protein: CASGVGNSPLHF
CDR3 DNA: TGTGCCAGCGGGGTAGGAAATTCACCCCTCCACTTT

D gene: -
J gene: TRBJ1-4
V gene: TRBV28
CDR3 length: 17
clone size: many
CDR3 protein: CASSLPLGTIDGEKLFF
CDR3 DNA: TGTGCCAGCAGTTTACCGTTAGGGACAATTGACGGTGAAAAACTGTTTTTT

D gene: TRBD2
J gene: TRBJ2-1
V gene: TRBV25-1
CDR3 length: 15
clone size: many
CDR3 protein: CASTKELAGGTEQFF
CDR3 DNA: TGTGCCAGCACGAAGGAACTAGCGGGAGGCACGGAGCAGTTCTTC

D gene: -
J gene: TRBJ2-1
V gene: TRBV28
CDR3 length: 16
clone size: many
CDR3 protein: CASLRSPGLPGTEQFF
CDR3 DNA: TGTGCCAGCCTTCGCAGTCCGGGACTTCCGGGTACTGAGCAGTTCTTC

D gene: -
J gene: TRBJ1-3
V gene: TRBV20-1
CDR3 length: 15
clone size: many
CDR3 protein: CSARGSASSGNTIYF
CDR3 DNA: TGCAGTGCTAGAGGGTCGGCCAGCTCTGGAAACACCATATATTTT

D gene: -
J gene: TRBJ2-3
V gene: TRBV29-1
CDR3 length: 10
clone size: many
CDR3 protein: CSVRTDTQYF
CDR3 DNA: TGCAGCGTTAGGACAGATACGCAGTATTTT

D gene: TRBD2
J gene: TRBJ2-7
V gene: TRBV10-3
CDR3 length: 14
clone size: many
CDR3 protein: CAISESGGPYEQYF
CDR3 DNA: TGTGCCATCAGTGAGTCGGGAGGGCCTTACGAGCAGTACTTC

D gene: TRBD2
J gene: TRBJ2-1
V gene: TRBV7-8
CDR3 length: 16
clone size: many
CDR3 protein: CASSFPFGSGSSEQFF
CDR3 DNA: TGTGCCAGCAGCTTCCCCTTCGGGAGCGGGAGTTCTGAGCAGTTCTTC

D gene: -
J gene: TRBJ2-2
V gene: TRBV3-1
CDR3 length: 15
clone size: many
CDR3 protein: CASSQTLGSGGELFF
CDR3 DNA: TGTGCCAGCAGCCAAACTCTGGGATCCGGCGGGGAGCTGTTTTTT

D gene: TRBD1
J gene: TRBJ2-7
V gene: TRBV13
CDR3 length: 15
clone size: many
CDR3 protein: CASSFAGTGPYEQYF
CDR3 DNA: TGTGCCAGCAGCTTTGCCGGGACAGGGCCCTACGAGCAGTACTTC

D gene: TRBD1
J gene: TRBJ1-2
V gene: TRBV29-1
CDR3 length: 14
clone size: many
CDR3 protein: CSGGPGQGRDGYTF
CDR3 DNA: TGCAGCGGGGGGCCGGGACAGGGGAGGGACGGCTACACCTTC

D gene: -
J gene: TRBJ1-2
V gene: TRBV7-9
CDR3 length: 12
clone size: few
CDR3 protein: CASSLGGFGYTF
CDR3 DNA: TGTGCCAGCAGCTTGGGAGGGTTTGGCTACACCTTC

D gene: TRBD2
J gene: TRBJ2-1
V gene: TRBV7-9
CDR3 length: 15
clone size: many
CDR3 protein: CASSIGTSGSDEQFF
CDR3 DNA: TGTGCCAGCAGCATTGGGACTAGCGGGAGCGATGAGCAGTTCTTC

D gene: -
J gene: TRBJ1-5
V gene: TRBV28
CDR3 length: 14
clone size: -
CDR3 protein: CATLSGGWNQPQHF
CDR3 DNA: TGTGCCACCCTATCCGGGGGCTGGAATCAGCCCCAGCATTTT

D gene: TRBD1
J gene: TRBJ2-1
V gene: TRBV7-2
CDR3 length: 17
clone size: many
CDR3 protein: CASSTSPTGTGFNEQFF
CDR3 DNA: TGTGCCAGCAGTACCAGCCCGACCGGGACAGGGTTCAATGAGCAGTTCTTC

D gene: TRBD2
J gene: TRBJ2-1
V gene: TRBV28
CDR3 length: 16
clone size: few
CDR3 protein: CASRAGRAFSGNEQFF
CDR3 DNA: TGTGCCAGCCGTGCCGGGAGGGCCTTTTCGGGCAATGAGCAGTTCTTC

D gene: -
J gene: TRBJ2-7
V gene: TRBV5-1
CDR3 length: 15
clone size: many
CDR3 protein: CASSLQPISSYEQYF
CDR3 DNA: TGCGCCAGCAGCTTGCAACCGATCAGCTCCTACGAGCAGTACTTC

D gene: -
J gene: TRBJ1-5
V gene: TRBV4-3
CDR3 length: 17
clone size: many
CDR3 protein: CASSQDRGGYSNQPQHF
CDR3 DNA: TGCGCCAGCAGCCAAGATCGAGGAGGATATAGCAATCAGCCCCAGCATTTT

D gene: -
J gene: TRBJ1-5
V gene: TRBV28
CDR3 length: 14
clone size: many
CDR3 protein: CASTMDRSGQPQHF
CDR3 DNA: TGTGCCAGCACTATGGACAGATCAGGTCAGCCCCAGCATTTT

D gene: -
J gene: TRBJ2-1
V gene: TRBV5-6
CDR3 length: 14
clone size: -
CDR3 protein: CASSPELAGYEQFF
CDR3 DNA: TGTGCCAGCAGCCCAGAACTAGCAGGCTATGAGCAGTTCTTC

D gene: -
J gene: TRBJ1-2
V gene: TRBV27
CDR3 length: 13
clone size: many
CDR3 protein: CASSPGTGYGYTF
CDR3 DNA: TGTGCCAGCAGTCCCGGGACGGGCTATGGCTACACCTTC

D gene: -
J gene: TRBJ2-1
V gene: TRBV29-1
CDR3 length: 10
clone size: many
CDR3 protein: CSVRTVEQFF
CDR3 DNA: TGCAGCGTCCGCACGGTAGAGCAGTTCTTC

D gene: TRBD2
J gene: TRBJ2-1
V gene: TRBV5-1
CDR3 length: 16
clone size: medium-sized
CDR3 protein: CASSLAAGRIDDEQFF
CDR3 DNA: TGCGCCAGCAGCTTGGCAGCGGGACGTATAGACGATGAGCAGTTCTTC

D gene: -
J gene: TRBJ2-7
V gene: TRBV20-1
CDR3 length: 15
clone size: many
CDR3 protein: CSARDPVERHYEQYF
CDR3 DNA: TGCAGTGCTAGAGACCCGGTAGAGAGACATTACGAGCAGTACTTC

D gene: -
J gene: TRBJ1-4
V gene: TRBV3-1
CDR3 length: 12
clone size: -
CDR3 protein: CASSQTREKLFF
CDR3 DNA: TGTGCCAGCAGCCAAACAAGAGAAAAACTGTTTTTT